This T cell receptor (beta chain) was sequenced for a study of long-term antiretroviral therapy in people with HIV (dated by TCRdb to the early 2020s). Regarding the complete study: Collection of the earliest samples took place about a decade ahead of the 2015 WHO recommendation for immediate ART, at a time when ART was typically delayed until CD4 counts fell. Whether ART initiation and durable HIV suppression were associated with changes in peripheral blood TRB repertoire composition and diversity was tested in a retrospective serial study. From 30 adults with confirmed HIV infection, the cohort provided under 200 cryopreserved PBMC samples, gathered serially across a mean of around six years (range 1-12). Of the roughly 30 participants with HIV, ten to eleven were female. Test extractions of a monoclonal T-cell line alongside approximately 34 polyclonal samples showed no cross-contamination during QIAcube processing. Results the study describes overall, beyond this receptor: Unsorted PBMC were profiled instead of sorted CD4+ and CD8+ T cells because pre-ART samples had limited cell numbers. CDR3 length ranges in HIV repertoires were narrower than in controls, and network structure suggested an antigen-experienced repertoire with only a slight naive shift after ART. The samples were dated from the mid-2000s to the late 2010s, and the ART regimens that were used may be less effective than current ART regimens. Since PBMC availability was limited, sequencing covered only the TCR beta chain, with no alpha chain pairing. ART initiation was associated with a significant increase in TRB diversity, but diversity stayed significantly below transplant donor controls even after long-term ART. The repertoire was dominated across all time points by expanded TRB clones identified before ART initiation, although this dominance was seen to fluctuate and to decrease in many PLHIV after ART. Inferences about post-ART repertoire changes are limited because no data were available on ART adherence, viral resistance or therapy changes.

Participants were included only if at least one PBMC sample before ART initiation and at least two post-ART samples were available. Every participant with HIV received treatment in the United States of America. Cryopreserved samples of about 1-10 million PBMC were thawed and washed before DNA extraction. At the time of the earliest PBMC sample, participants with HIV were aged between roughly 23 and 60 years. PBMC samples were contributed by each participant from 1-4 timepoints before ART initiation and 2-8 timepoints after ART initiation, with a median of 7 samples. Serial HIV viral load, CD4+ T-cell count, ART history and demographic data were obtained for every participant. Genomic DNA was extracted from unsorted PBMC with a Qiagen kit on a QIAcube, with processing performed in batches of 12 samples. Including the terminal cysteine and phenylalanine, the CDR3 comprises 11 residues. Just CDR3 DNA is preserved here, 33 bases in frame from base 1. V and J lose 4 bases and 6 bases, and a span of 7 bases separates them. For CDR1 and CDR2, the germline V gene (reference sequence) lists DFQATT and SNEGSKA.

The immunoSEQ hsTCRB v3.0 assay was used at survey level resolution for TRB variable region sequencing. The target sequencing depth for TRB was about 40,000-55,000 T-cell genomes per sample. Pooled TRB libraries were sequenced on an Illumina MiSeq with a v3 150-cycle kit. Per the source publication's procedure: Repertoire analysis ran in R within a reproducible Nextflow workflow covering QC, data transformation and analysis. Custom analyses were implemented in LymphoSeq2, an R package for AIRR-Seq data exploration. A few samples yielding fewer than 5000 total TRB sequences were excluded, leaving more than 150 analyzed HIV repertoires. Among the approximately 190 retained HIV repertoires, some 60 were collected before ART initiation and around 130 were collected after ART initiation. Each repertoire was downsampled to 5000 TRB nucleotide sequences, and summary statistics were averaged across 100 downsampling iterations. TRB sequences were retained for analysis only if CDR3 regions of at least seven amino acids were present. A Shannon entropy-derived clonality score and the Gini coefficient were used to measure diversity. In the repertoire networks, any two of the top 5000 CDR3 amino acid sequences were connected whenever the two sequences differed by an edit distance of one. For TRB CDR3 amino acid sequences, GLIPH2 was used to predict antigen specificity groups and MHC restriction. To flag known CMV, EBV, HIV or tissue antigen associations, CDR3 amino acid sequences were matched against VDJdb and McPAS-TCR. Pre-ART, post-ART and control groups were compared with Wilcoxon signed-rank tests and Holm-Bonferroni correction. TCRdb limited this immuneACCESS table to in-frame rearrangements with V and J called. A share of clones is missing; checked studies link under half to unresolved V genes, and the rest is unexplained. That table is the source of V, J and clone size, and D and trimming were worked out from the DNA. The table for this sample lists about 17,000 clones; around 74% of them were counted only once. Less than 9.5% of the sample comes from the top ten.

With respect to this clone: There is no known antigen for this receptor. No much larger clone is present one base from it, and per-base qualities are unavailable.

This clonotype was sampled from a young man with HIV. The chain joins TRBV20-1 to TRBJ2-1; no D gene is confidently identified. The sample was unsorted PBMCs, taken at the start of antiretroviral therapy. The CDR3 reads CSATSPNEQFF. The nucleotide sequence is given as TGCAGTGCTACTTCCCCCAATGAGCAGTTCTTC.